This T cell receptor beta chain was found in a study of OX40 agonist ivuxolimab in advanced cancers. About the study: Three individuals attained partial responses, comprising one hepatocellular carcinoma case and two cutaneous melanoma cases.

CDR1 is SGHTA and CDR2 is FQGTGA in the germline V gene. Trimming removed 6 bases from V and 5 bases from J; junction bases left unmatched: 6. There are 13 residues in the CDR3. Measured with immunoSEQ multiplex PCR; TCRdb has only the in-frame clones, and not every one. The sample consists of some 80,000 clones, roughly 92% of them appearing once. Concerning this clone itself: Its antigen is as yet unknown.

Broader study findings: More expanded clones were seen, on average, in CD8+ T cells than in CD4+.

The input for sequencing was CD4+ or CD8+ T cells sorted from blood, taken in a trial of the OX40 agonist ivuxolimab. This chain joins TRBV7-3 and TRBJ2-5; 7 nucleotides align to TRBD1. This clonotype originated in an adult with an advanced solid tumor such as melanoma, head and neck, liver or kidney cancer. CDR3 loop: CASSINRGETQYF. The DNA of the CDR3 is TGTGCCAGCAGTATAAACAGGGGTGAGACCCAGTACTTC.